This TCR beta chain originates from a study of T cell repertoires in cytomegalovirus infection. CDR1 and CDR2 (germline): SEHNR, FQNEAQ (reference sequence). The CDR3 covers 17 residues. V was clipped by 1 base and J by 0 bases, with 13 bases between them. TCRdb re-analysed the reads in MiXCR, keeping a single row per CDR3 protein. The data show 510,000 or so distinct CDR3 sequences, about 30% seen once. The sequencing input was PBMCs. This chain links TRBV7-9 with TRBJ2-4; TRBD1 might be the D (5 bases). The sequence derives from a human donor in good health (CMV status not recorded). Some clones in this sample may be carry-over from other donors' samples. The CDR3 sequence: CASSLVDRRLAKNIQYF. The CDR3 DNA sequence: TGTGCCAGCAGCTTAGTTGACAGAAGGCTAGCCAAAAACATTCAGTACTTC.